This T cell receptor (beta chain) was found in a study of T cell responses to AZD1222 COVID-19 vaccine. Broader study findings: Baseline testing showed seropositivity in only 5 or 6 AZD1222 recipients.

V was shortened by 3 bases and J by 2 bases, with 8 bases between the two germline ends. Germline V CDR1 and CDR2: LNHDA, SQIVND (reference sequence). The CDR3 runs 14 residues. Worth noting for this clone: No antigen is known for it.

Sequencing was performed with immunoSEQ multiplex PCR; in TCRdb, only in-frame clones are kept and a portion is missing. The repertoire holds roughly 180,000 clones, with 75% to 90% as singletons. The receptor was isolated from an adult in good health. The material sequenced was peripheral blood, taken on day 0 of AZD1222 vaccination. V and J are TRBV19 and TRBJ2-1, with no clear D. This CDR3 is CASSMGTPYNEQFF. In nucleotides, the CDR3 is TGTGCCAGTAGTATGGGCACTCCCTACAATGAGCAGTTCTTC. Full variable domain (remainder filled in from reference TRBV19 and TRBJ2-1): DGGITQSPKYLFRKEGQNVTLSCEQNLNHDAMYWYRQDPGQGLRLIYYSQIVNDFQKGDIAEGYSVSREKKESFPLTVTSAQKNPTAFYLCASSMGTPYNEQFFGPGTRLTVL.